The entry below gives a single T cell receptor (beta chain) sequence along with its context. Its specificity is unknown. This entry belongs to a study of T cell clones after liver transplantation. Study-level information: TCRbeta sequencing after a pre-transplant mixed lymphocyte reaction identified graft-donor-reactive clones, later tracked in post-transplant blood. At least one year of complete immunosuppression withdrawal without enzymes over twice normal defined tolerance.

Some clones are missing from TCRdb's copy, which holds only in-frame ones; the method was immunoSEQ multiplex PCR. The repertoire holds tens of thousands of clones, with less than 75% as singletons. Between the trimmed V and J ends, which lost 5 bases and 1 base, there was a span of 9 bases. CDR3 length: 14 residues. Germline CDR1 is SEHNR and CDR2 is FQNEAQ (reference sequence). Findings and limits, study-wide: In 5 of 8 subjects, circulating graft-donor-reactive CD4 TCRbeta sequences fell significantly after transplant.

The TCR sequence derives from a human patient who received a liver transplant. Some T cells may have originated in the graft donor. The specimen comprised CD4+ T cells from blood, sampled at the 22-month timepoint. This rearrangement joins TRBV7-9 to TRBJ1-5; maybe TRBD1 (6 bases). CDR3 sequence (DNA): TGTGCCAGCAGCACACAGGGCAGCAATCAGCCCCAGCATTTT. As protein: CASSTQGSNQPQHF.